Following are 17 T cell receptor beta chains from one sample sequenced in a study of cytomegalovirus exposure and HLA in healthy donors (TCRdb year 2017). Library creation used the immunoSEQ multiplex PCR assay. TCRdb retrieved this table from immuneACCESS and kept in-frame rearrangements only. Not all clones are present; in checked studies, unresolved V genes account for under half, and no reason is known for the remainder. Within this sample are 43,000 or so clones, with 80% to 95% of them counted one time only. In total, the top ten clones hold roughly 5.8% of the sample. The sequenced sample was PBMCs. All receptors derive from a man aged 18-30 years in good health and CMV-seronegative.

J is TRBJ2-7 and V is TRBV6-1, with D maybe TRBD2 (5 bases). The V and J ends lost 2 bases and 0 bases respectively, with 11 bases between them. This CDR3 has 15 amino acids. Germline V gene sequence: CDR1 MNHNS, CDR2 SASEGT. The CDR3 DNA follows: TGTGCCAGCAGTGAAAACTGGGCGGGCTCCTACGAGCAGTACTTC. Translating it yields CASSENWAGSYEQYF.

The rearrangement links TRBV5-4 to TRBJ2-5, with D maybe TRBD1 (5 bases). Trimming removed 1 base at V and 4 bases at J, with 5 bases between. Looked up from germline, CDR1 is SGHNT and CDR2 is YYREEE (reference sequence). The CDR3 totals 12 residues. CDR3 sequence (DNA): TGTGCCAGCAGCTTGAGGGGAGAGACCCAGTACTTC. Residues: CASSLRGETQYF.

The V gene is TRBV6-5, the J gene TRBJ2-1; 8 positions agree with TRBD2. V was pared by 4 bases and J by 3 bases, with 5 bases of the junction left unmatched. The length of the CDR3 is 15 residues. Per the germline V gene, CDR1 is MNHEY and CDR2 is SVGAGI. The chain's CDR3 is CASSLLAVNYNEQFF. The CDR3, as DNA: TGTGCCAGCAGTTTACTAGCGGTTAACTACAATGAGCAGTTCTTC.

A single count supports this clone. The chain is built from TRBV29-1 and TRBJ1-1; D may be TRBD1 (5 bases). Trimming took off 1 base at V and 3 bases at J, with 9 bases between the two ends. Germline V gene lookup returns CDR1 SQVTM and CDR2 ANQGSEA. The CDR3 has 13 amino acids. The CDR3 loop reads CSVEGGDDTEAFF. CDR3 nucleotide sequence: TGCAGCGTTGAAGGGGGCGATGACACTGAAGCTTTCTTT. Combining the CDR3 with reference TRBV29-1 and TRBJ1-1 gives the whole variable domain SAVISQKPSRDICQRGTSLTIQCQVDSQVTMMFWYRQQPGQSLTLIATANQGSEATYESGFVIDKFPISRPNLTFSTLTVSNMSPEDSSIYLCSVEGGDDTEAFFGQGTRLTVV.

This chain connects TRBV6-5 to TRBJ1-3; D is perhaps TRBD1 (5 bases). This CDR3 is 14 amino acids long. Germline V gene sequence: CDR1 MNHEY, CDR2 SVGAGI. V was shortened by 0 bases and J by 3 bases, with 6 bases between the two germline ends. The CDR3 loop is CASSYSGLGNTIYF. The DNA of the CDR3 is TGTGCCAGCAGTTACTCGGGGCTTGGAAACACCATATATTTT.

The rearrangement uses TRBV13 and TRBJ1-2, with a possible D match to TRBD1 (6 bases). Germline V gene lookup returns CDR1 PRHDT and CDR2 FYEKMQ (reference sequence). V lost 7 bases to trimming and J lost 8 bases, with 17 bases between them. This CDR3 spans 13 amino acids. The CDR3 nucleotides read TGTGCCAGCACCCTAACAGGGCTTGGGGGCTACACCTTC. Its protein is CASTLTGLGGYTF.

The chain is built from TRBV19 and TRBJ1-5; D is possibly TRBD1 (5 bases). The CDR3 loop spans 16 amino acids. The V gene lost 4 bases and the J gene lost 0 bases, with 13 bases spanning the gap. Germline CDR1 is LNHDA and CDR2 is SQIVND (reference sequence). The CDR3 nucleotides are TGTGCCAGTAGTACGGAACAGGCCTATAGCAATCAGCCCCAGCATTTT. Translating it yields CASSTEQAYSNQPQHF.

This chain joins TRBV5-1 and TRBJ2-1; 13 nucleotides align to TRBD2. CDR1 is SGHRS and CDR2 is YFSETQ in the germline V gene. CDR3 length: 17 amino acids. V lost 3 bases to trimming and J lost 2 bases; unmatched junction nucleotides: 5. In nucleotides, the CDR3 is TGCGCCAGCAGCTCGACTAGCGGGAGGCTGACCTACAATGAGCAGTTCTTC. Translation gives CASSSTSGRLTYNEQFF.

This clone was recorded once. This chain connects TRBV5-1 to TRBJ2-1; tentative D call: TRBD1 (5 bases). V gave up 5 bases and J gave up 4 bases, with 16 bases separating them. Germline values: CDR1 SGHRS, CDR2 YFSETQ. CDR3 length: 15 residues. CDR3 loop: CASRVDTEFYNEQFF. The CDR3 region has the DNA TGCGCCAGCAGAGTGGACACAGAGTTTTACAATGAGCAGTTCTTC.

The rearrangement uses TRBV7-3 and TRBJ2-7; the D gene is possibly TRBD1 (6 bases). Trimming removed 1 base at V and 4 bases at J, with 11 bases between. Germline V lookup: CDR1 SGHTA, CDR2 FQGTGA. CDR3 length: 14 amino acids. As DNA, the CDR3 is TGTGCCAGCAGCTTAAGTACAGGGCCATACGAGCAGTACTTC. Residues: CASSLSTGPYEQYF.

This rearrangement joins TRBV2 to TRBJ2-7; TRBD2 agrees at 14 bases. J gave up 5 bases and V 3 bases, and 3 bases lay outside the gene matches. Germline V lookup: CDR1 SNHLY, CDR2 FYNNEI. The CDR3 is 15 residues long. CDR3 in DNA: TGTGCCAGCAGTGAGGGACTAGCGGGGGTCAACGAGCAGTACTTC. As protein: CASSEGLAGVNEQYF.

The chain carries TRBV19 and TRBJ1-1; a weak D match, TRBD1 (6 bases). V lost 8 bases, J lost 5 bases, and 18 bases lay in between. The CDR3 consists of 14 residues. CDR1 and CDR2 from the germline V gene are LNHDA and SQIVND (reference sequence). The CDR3 sequence: CASLGGAPRTEAFF. In DNA, the CDR3 is TGTGCCAGTCTTGGGGGGGCCCCGAGGACTGAAGCTTTCTTT.

The chain has TRBV18 and TRBJ2-7, with D unresolved. Trimming pared 1 base from V and 0 bases from J, leaving 7 bases between. In germline, CDR1 is KGHSH, CDR2 LQKENI. The CDR3 length is 14 residues. CDR3 DNA sequence: TGTGCCAGCTCACCACGCCAGCGCTCCTACGAGCAGTACTTC. Amino acid sequence: CASSPRQRSYEQYF. Drawing the rest from reference TRBV18 and TRBJ2-7, the complete variable domain is NAGVMQNPRHLVRRRGQEARLRCSPMKGHSHVYWYRQLPEEGLKFMVYLQKENIIDESGMPKERFSAEFPKEGPSILRIQQVVRGDSAAYFCASSPRQRSYEQYFGPGTRLTVT.

This chain connects TRBV27 to TRBJ2-7; tentatively, D is TRBD1 (5 bases). The CDR3 is made up of 12 amino acids. CDR1 and CDR2 from the germline V gene are MNHEY and SMNVEV (reference sequence). V lost 10 bases and J 2 bases, leaving 12 bases between the germline ends. CDR3 amino acids: CATAGSAYEQYF. CDR3 DNA: TGTGCCACCGCAGGGTCTGCCTACGAGCAGTACTTC.

The CDR3 coding sequence is TGCGCCAGCAGCGAGAGGACAGGGGACGAGCAGTACTTC. This gives the protein CASSERTGDEQYF. The rearrangement uses TRBV5-1 and TRBJ2-7, with 9 bases fitting TRBD1. The germline gives CDR1 SGHRS, CDR2 YFSETQ. With V trimmed by 4 bases and J by 5 bases, 4 bases remained unmatched. This CDR3 region has 13 residues. Combining the CDR3 with reference TRBV5-1 and TRBJ2-7 gives the whole variable domain KAGVTQTPRYLIKTRGQQVTLSCSPISGHRSVSWYQQTPGQGLQFLFEYFSETQRNKGNFPGRFSGRQFSNSRSEMNVSTLELGDSALYLCASSERTGDEQYFGPGTRLTVT.

Notes on this clone: A junction boundary mismatches the germline segment, possibly from a read error. The gene calls are TRBV7-7 and TRBJ2-5, with 14 bases matching TRBD2. The germline gives CDR1 SSHAT, CDR2 FNYEAQ (reference sequence). The CDR3 runs 16 residues. The CDR3 nucleotides are TGTGCTAGCAGCCAGGGGACTAGCGGGGGAGTGGAGACCCAGTACTTC. Translation gives CASSQGTSGGVETQYF.

V and J are TRBV4-2 and TRBJ2-1; TRBD2 might be the D (5 bases). This CDR3 spans 17 amino acids. CDR1 and CDR2 (germline): LGHNA, YNFKEQ. V shed 1 base and J shed 0 bases, with 13 bases lying between them. Here the CDR3 reads CASSQASGTSSYNEQFF. The CDR3 DNA reads as TGTGCCAGCAGCCAAGCAAGCGGTACCAGCTCCTACAATGAGCAGTTCTTC.